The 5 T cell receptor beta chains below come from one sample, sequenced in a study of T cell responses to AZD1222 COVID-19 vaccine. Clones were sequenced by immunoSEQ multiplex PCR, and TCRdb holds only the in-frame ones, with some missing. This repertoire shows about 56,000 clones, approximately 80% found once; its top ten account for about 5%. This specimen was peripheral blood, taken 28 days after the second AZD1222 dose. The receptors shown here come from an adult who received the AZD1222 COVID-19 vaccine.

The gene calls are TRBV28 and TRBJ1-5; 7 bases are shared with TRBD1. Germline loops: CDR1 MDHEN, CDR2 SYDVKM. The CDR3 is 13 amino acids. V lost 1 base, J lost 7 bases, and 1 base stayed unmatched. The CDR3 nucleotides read TGTGCCAGCAGTTTATTAGGGGGCCAGCCCCAGCATTTT. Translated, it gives CASSLLGGQPQHF.

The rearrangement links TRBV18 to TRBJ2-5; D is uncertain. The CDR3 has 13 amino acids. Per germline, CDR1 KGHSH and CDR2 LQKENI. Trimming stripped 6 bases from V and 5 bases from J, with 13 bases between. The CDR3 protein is CASSSSPSETQYF. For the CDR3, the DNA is TGTGCCAGCTCTTCATCCCCCTCCGAGACCCAGTACTTC.

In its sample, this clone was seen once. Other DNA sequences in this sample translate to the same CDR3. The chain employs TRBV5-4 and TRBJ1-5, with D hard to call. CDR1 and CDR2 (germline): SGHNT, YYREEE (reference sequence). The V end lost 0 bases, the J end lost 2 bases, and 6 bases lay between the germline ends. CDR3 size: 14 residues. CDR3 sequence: CASSLAGGNQPQHF. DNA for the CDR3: TGTGCCAGCAGCTTGGCCGGAGGCAATCAGCCCCAGCATTTT. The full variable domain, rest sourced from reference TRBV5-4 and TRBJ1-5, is ETGVTQSPTHLIKTRGQQVTLRCSSQSGHNTVSWYQQALGQGPQFIFQYYREEENGRGNFPPRFSGLQFPNYSSELNVNALELDDSALYLCASSLAGGNQPQHFGDGTRLSIL.

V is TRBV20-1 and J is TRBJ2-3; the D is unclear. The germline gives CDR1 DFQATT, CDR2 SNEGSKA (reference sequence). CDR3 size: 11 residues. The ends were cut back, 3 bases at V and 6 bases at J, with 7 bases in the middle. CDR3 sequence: CSARKEDTQYF. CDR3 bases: TGCAGTGCTAGGAAGGAGGATACGCAGTATTTT.

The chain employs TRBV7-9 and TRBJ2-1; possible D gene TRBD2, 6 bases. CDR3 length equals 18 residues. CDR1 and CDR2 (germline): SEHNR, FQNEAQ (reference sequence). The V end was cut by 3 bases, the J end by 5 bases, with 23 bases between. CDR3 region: CASSLQALGGTWNNEQFF. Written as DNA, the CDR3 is TGTGCCAGCAGCTTGCAGGCCCTGGGGGGAACCTGGAACAATGAGCAGTTCTTC.